The 15 T cell receptor beta chains presented below share a single source sample, sequenced in a study of vaccination and CD4 T cells after COVID-19. Treatment meaning: roughly ten-day PBMC culture with coronavirus spike peptide pools or control peptides (ViraFEST assay). These TCRs are of unknown antigen specificity. The Oncomine TCR Beta short-read assay was applied to DNA of cultured CD4+ T cells. TCRdb re-derived calls from the PCR reads in MiXCR, one entry per CDR3 protein. Found here are approximately 23,000 distinct CDR3 sequences, around 50% of them singletons; the top ten hold approximately 28%. The material was CD4+ T cells from blood, cultured in vitro, obtained before SARS-CoV-2 vaccination. These receptors were obtained from a human donor who received a COVID-19 vaccine.

This CDR3 reads CASSLEAGGDQETQYF. CDR3 nucleotide sequence: TGTGCCAGCAGCTTGGAAGCGGGGGGGGATCAAGAGACCCAGTACTTC. The chain uses TRBV5-8 and TRBJ2-5, with TRBD2 matching 10 bases. The CDR3 covers 16 residues. The trim removed 0 bases at V and 2 bases at J, leaving 4 bases unmatched. CDR1 is SGHTS and CDR2 is YDEGEE in the germline V gene.

The V gene is TRBV6-1, the J gene TRBJ2-7; no firm D call. Germline V gives CDR1 MNHNS, CDR2 SASEGT. This CDR3 comprises 11 residues. The V end was cut by 1 base, the J end by 6 bases, with 4 bases between. The CDR3 DNA reads TGTGCCAGCAGTGAAGGAGGCGAGCAGTACTTC. Residues: CASSEGGEQYF.

The CDR3 region has the DNA TGCGCCAGCAGCCCGGGGAGGGGGGGGAACACTGAAGCTTTCTTT. Translation: CASSPGRGGNTEAFF. V gene TRBV5-1 combines with J gene TRBJ1-1; perhaps TRBD1 as D (6 bases). Germline CDR1 SGHRS, CDR2 YFSETQ. The CDR3 spans 15 residues. V was shortened by 4 bases and J by 1 base, with 14 bases between the two germline ends.

The chain carries TRBV7-3 and TRBJ1-4, with D uncertain. The CDR3 sequence is 15 residues long. The V gene's germline CDR1 is SGHTA and CDR2 FQGTGA. V lost 5 bases and J 8 bases, leaving 18 bases between the germline ends. CDR3 nucleotides: TGTGCCAGCAGCCCGCAGGACGTTAAGACGGAAAAACTGTTTTTT. Translation gives CASSPQDVKTEKLFF.

This clonotype turned up a few times. V is TRBV27 and J is TRBJ2-3; 7 bases agree with TRBD2. The CDR3 is made up of 13 amino acids. The trim removed 2 bases at V and 9 bases at J, leaving 5 bases unmatched. The germline V gene encodes CDR1 MNHEY and CDR2 SMNVEV (reference sequence). This CDR3 reads CASSLLAGETQYF. CDR3 sequence (DNA): TGTGCCAGCAGTTTACTGGCGGGGGAGACGCAGTATTTT.

V usage is TRBV6-2 or TRBV6-3 and J usage is TRBJ2-1, with 9 bases that match TRBD2. The V gene end was trimmed by 5 bases and the J gene end by 3 bases; junction bases not matched to a gene: 5. CDR1 MNHEY and CDR2 SVGEGT come from the germline V gene. The CDR3 totals 15 residues. The CDR3 sequence: CASSRSGGNYNEQFF. The DNA of the CDR3 is TGTGCCAGCAGTAGGAGCGGGGGGAACTACAATGAGCAGTTCTTC.

The chain links TRBV21-1 to TRBJ1-2. TRBV21-1 has pseudogene status. The CDR3 has 19 amino acids. In DNA form, the CDR3 reads TGTGCCAGCAGCAAAACTTTAGGGAGGAGCATCAGACCTAACTATGGCTACACCTTC. Protein sequence: CASSKTLGRSIRPNYGYTF.

The V gene is TRBV3-1, the J gene TRBJ2-5; perhaps TRBD1 as D (6 bases). The V gene's germline CDR1 is LGHDT and CDR2 YNNKEL (reference sequence). Trimming shortened V by 2 bases and J by 0 bases, and 13 bases separated the two germline ends. CDR3 length: 16 amino acids. In DNA, the CDR3 is TGTGCCAGCAGCCAAAACTTTGGACAGTACCAAGAGACCCAGTACTTC. The encoded protein is CASSQNFGQYQETQYF.

This sequence joins TRBV10-3 and TRBJ2-7, with D perhaps TRBD1 or TRBD2 (5 bases each). Germline CDR1 is ENHRY and CDR2 is SYGVKD. Trimming removed 5 bases from V and 2 bases from J, with 16 bases in between. The CDR3 contains 15 residues. CDR3 loop: CAISTAGRGTYEQYF. The CDR3 DNA is TGTGCCATCAGTACTGCAGGGAGAGGAACCTACGAGCAGTACTTC.

The chain carries TRBV12-5 and TRBJ1-2; 7 bases are shared with TRBD1. This CDR3 region has 14 residues. With 6 bases clipped from V and 2 bases from J, the junction kept 6 bases outside the gene matches. Germline CDR1 LGHNT, CDR2 FRNRAP. CDR3 sequence reads: CASGPKQGNYGYTF. CDR3 nucleotide sequence: TGTGCTAGTGGCCCCAAACAGGGGAACTATGGCTACACCTTC.

CDR3 sequence: CSARDGPNKGYTF. CDR3 nucleotide sequence: TGCAGTGCTAGAGATGGCCCCAACAAGGGCTACACCTTC. V is TRBV20-1 and J is TRBJ1-2; D not certain. Germline lookup yields CDR1 DFQATT and CDR2 SNEGSKA (reference sequence). Trimming cost V 0 bases and J 8 bases, with 13 bases left between them. The CDR3 is 13 residues long.

The table lists this clonotype with a few counts. The gene calls are TRBV6-1 and TRBJ1-6; no definite D call. V dropped 4 bases and J dropped 5 bases, with 6 bases sitting between them. Germline CDR1 and CDR2: MNHNS and SASEGT. The CDR3 spans 13 residues. The CDR3 loop is CASSARNNSPLHF. For the CDR3, the DNA is TGTGCCAGCAGTGCTCGAAATAATTCACCCCTCCACTTT.

The gene calls are TRBV12-5 and TRBJ2-2; TRBD1 matches at 7 bases. The CDR3 spans 15 residues. The germline V gene has CDR1 LGHNT and CDR2 FRNRAP. After removal of 4 bases from V and 6 bases from J, the junction contained 8 bases not matched to a gene. Written as DNA, the CDR3 is TGTGCTAGTGGTTCCTCTACAGGGGCGGCCGGGGAGCTGTTTTTT. This encodes CASGSSTGAAGELFF.

The J gene is TRBJ2-1, the V gene TRBV24-1; D is undetermined. Per the germline V gene, CDR1 is KGHDR and CDR2 is SFDVKD. The CDR3 contains 16 residues. V was shortened by 1 base and J by 1 base, with 10 bases between the two germline ends. CDR3: CATSDFRSYSYNEQFF. CDR3 coding DNA: TGTGCCACCAGTGATTTTCGGAGCTATTCCTACAATGAGCAGTTCTTC.

This clonotype was seen more than once but under ten times. This chain uses TRBV19 with TRBJ1-2; 9 bases fit TRBD1. The CDR3 length is 13 residues. Germline-derived CDR1 and CDR2 are LNHDA and SQIVND (reference sequence). The J segment lost 8 bases and the V segment lost 6 bases, leaving 7 bases of the junction unmatched. CDR3 sequence: CASSSGTGRGYTF. Here the CDR3 DNA reads TGTGCCAGTAGCTCTGGGACAGGGCGAGGCTACACCTTC.